What follows are 7 T cell receptor beta chains derived from one specimen sequenced in a study of sequential checkpoint blockade in melanoma. This table comes from immunoSEQ multiplex PCR, and its TCRdb copy is limited to in-frame clones, with some not included. Of around 4,000 clones detected, under 25% appear once; the ten largest clones hold about a sixth. Treatment specified: randomized to nivolumab then ipilimumab (arm A) or the reverse (arm B). Source: tumor tissue (inferred from file names), taken from a patient given nivolumab and ipilimumab in sequence. These receptors were obtained from a human donor with melanoma.

This clone is hyperexpanded (1% or more) in the sample. The V and J genes are TRBV6-8 and TRBJ2-7; TRBD2 is a possible D gene (5 bases). Germline loops: CDR1 MNHGY, CDR2 SAAAGT. CDR3 length: 14 amino acids. Trimming took 5 bases from V and 2 from J, leaving 13 bases between them. CDR3 sequence: CASSEGSHPYEQYF. The CDR3 nucleotides are TGTGCCAGCAGTGAGGGATCCCACCCCTACGAGCAGTACTTC.

This clone came up once. V gene TRBV12-5 combines with J gene TRBJ1-1, with 7 nucleotides matching TRBD1. V was clipped by 5 bases and J by 4 bases; unmatched bases: 4. This CDR3 contains 13 residues. Germline-derived CDR1 and CDR2 are LGHNT and FRNRAP. CDR3: CASGPRGGTEAFF. Here the CDR3 DNA reads TGTGCTAGTGGTCCCAGGGGGGGCACTGAAGCTTTCTTT.

The rearrangement uses TRBV18 and TRBJ2-7, with D perhaps assigned TRBD1 or TRBD2 (5 bases each). Germline V gene lookup returns CDR1 KGHSH and CDR2 LQKENI. Trimming cost V 3 bases and J 2 bases, with 14 bases left between them. This CDR3 has 15 residues. In DNA form, the CDR3 reads TGTGCCAGCTCACCCCGGGACGGCAGGGCCTACGAGCAGTACTTC. Its translation is CASSPRDGRAYEQYF.

As concerns this clone: The sample contains more than one DNA sequence encoding this CDR3. J is TRBJ1-5 and V is TRBV5-1; TRBD1 might be the D (5 bases). With 0 bases removed from V and 5 bases from J, the gap between germline ends came to 9 bases. Germline CDR1 is SGHRS and CDR2 is YFSETQ. This CDR3 is built from 14 residues. For the CDR3, the DNA is TGCGCCAGCAGCTTGGAAGCGGGGGATCAGCCCCAGCATTTT. Its translation: CASSLEAGDQPQHF.

This clone was observed a single time. J is TRBJ1-3 and V is TRBV5-1; maybe TRBD1 (5 bases). There are 14 residues in the CDR3. V was clipped by 0 bases and J by 6 bases, with 10 bases between them. Germline loops: CDR1 SGHRS, CDR2 YFSETQ. The CDR3 nucleotides read TGCGCCAGCAGCTTGGAACCAGGGCTAAACACCATATATTTT. Its translation is CASSLEPGLNTIYF.

This sequence joins TRBV19 and TRBJ1-5, with D possibly TRBD1 on 5 matching bases. The V end lost 5 bases, the J end lost 7 bases, and 12 bases lay between the germline ends. Germline CDR1 reads LNHDA; CDR2 reads SQIVND (reference sequence). The CDR3 extends over 13 amino acids. CDR3 region: CASSGLEGQPQHF. The CDR3 DNA is TGTGCCAGTAGTGGACTAGAGGGGCAGCCCCAGCATTTT.

This clone appeared a single time. The V and J genes are TRBV19 and TRBJ2-5; D not certain. The CDR3 totals 13 residues. Trimming took off 1 base at V and 4 bases at J, with 7 bases between the two ends. The germline V gene encodes CDR1 LNHDA and CDR2 SQIVND (reference sequence). The CDR3 DNA is TGTGCCAGTAGTATAGGATGGGGAGAGACCCAGTACTTC. It is translated as CASSIGWGETQYF. Looking up the rest from reference TRBV19 and TRBJ2-5 gives the full variable domain: DGGITQSPKYLFRKEGQNVTLSCEQNLNHDAMYWYRQDPGQGLRLIYYSQIVNDFQKGDIAEGYSVSREKKESFPLTVTSAQKNPTAFYLCASSIGWGETQYFGPGTRLLVL.